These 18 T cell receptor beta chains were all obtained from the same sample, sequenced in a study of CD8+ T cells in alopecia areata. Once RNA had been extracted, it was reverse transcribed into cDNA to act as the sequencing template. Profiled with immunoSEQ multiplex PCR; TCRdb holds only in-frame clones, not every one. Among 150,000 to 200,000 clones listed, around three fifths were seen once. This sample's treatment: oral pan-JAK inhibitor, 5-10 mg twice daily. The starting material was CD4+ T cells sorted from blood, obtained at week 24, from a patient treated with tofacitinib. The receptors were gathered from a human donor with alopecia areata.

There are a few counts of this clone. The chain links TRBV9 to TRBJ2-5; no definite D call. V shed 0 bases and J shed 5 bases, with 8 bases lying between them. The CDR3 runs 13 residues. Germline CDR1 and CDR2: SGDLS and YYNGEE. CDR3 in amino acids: CASSVGMGETQYF. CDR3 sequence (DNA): TGTGCCAGCAGCGTAGGCATGGGGGAGACCCAGTACTTC.

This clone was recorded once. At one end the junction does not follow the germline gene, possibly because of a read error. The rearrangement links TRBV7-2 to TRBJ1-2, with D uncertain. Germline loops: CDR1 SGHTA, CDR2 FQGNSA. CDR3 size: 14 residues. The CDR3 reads CASSLERSPHGYTF. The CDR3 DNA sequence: TGCGCCAGCAGCTTAGAAAGGAGTCCCCATGGCTACACCTTC.

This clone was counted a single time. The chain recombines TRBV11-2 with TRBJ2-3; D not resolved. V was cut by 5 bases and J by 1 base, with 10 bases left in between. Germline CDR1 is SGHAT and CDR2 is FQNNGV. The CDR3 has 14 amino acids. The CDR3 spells CASSPRPGTDTQYF. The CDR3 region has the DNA TGTGCCAGCAGCCCGAGACCGGGCACAGATACGCAGTATTTT.

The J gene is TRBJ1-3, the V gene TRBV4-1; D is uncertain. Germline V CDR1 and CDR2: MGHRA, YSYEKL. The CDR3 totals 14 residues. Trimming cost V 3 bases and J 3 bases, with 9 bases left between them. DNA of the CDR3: TGCGCCAGCAGCCATCCGGGCCTTGGAAACACCATATATTTT. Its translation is CASSHPGLGNTIYF.

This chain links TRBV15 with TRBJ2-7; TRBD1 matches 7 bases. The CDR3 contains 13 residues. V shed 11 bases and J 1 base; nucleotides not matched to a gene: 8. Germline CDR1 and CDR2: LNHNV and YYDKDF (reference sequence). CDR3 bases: TGTGCCGCGAAAGCAGGGGGTTCCTACGAGCAGTACTTC. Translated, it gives CAAKAGGSYEQYF. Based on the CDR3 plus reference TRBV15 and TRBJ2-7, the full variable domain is DAMVIQNPRYQVTQFGKPVTLSCSQTLNHNVMYWYQQKSSQAPKLLFHYYDKDFNNEADTPDNFQSRRPNTSFCFLDIRSPGLGDTAMYLCAAKAGGSYEQYFGPGTRLTVT.

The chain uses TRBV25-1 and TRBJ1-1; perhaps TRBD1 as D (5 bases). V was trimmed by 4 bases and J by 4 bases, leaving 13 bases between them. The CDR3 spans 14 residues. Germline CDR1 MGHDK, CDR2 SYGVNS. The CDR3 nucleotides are TGTGCCAGCAGTGCCCAAGGTGGGGCCACTGAAGCTTTCTTT. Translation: CASSAQGGATEAFF.

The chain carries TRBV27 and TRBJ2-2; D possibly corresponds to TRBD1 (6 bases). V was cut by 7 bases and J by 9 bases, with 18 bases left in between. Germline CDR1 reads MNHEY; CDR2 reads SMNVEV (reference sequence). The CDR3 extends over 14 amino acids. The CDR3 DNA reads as TGTGCCAGCACAAAGGCAGGGGAGAGTCGGGAGCTGTTTTTT. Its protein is CASTKAGESRELFF.

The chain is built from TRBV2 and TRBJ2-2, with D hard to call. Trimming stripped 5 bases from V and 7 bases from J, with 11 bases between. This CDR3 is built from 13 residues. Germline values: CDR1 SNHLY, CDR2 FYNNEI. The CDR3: CASSFLSSGELFF. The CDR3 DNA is TGTGCCAGCAGTTTCCTCTCCAGCGGGGAGCTGTTTTTT.

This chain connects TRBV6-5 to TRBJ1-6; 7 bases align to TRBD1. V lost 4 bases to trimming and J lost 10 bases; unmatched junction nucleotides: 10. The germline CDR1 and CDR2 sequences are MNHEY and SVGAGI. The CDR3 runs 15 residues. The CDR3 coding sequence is TGTGCCAGCAGTTTAAAACAGGGGATCGGATCACCCCTCCACTTT. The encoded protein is CASSLKQGIGSPLHF.

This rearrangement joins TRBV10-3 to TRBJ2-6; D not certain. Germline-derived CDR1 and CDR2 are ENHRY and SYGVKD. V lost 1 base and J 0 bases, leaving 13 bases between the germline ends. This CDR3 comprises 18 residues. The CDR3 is CAISEYSLSSSGANVLTF. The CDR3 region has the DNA TGTGCCATCAGTGAGTACAGCCTCTCCAGCTCTGGGGCCAACGTCCTGACTTTC.

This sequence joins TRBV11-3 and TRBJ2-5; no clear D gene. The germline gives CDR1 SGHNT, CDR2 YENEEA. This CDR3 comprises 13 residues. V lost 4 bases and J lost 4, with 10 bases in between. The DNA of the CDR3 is TGTGCCAGCAGCTCCCGCTTGGGAGAGACCCAGTACTTC. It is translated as CASSSRLGETQYF.

The DNA of the CDR3 is TGTGCCAGCAGTTTTCACCAACAGGGACAGTTTAATGGCTACACCTTC. This gives the protein CASSFHQQGQFNGYTF. This chain connects TRBV27 to TRBJ1-2, with 7 bases lining up with TRBD1. CDR3 length equals 16 residues. Germline values: CDR1 MNHEY, CDR2 SMNVEV (reference sequence). The V gene end was trimmed by 3 bases and the J gene end by 6 bases; junction bases not matched to a gene: 13.

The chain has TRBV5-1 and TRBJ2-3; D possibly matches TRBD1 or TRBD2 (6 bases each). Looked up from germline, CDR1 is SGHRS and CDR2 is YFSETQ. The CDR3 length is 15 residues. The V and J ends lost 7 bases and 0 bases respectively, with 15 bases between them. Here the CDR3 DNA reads TGCGCCAGCCGCTACGGGGGCGGTAGCACAGATACGCAGTATTTT. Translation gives CASRYGGGSTDTQYF.

CDR3 coding DNA: TGTGCCTGGAGCTCGACAGTCGGGGGAGCTTTCTTT. Protein product: CAWSSTVGGAFF. The rearrangement links TRBV30 to TRBJ1-1; D possibly corresponds to TRBD1 (5 bases). Trimming pared 3 bases from V and 10 bases from J, leaving 15 bases between. The CDR3 is 12 amino acids. CDR1 and CDR2 (germline): GTSNPN, SVGIG (reference sequence). Supplemented by reference TRBV30 and TRBJ1-1, the full variable domain reads SQTIHQWPATLVQPVGSPLSLECTVEGTSNPNLYWYRQAAGRGLQLLFYSVGIGQISSEVPQNLSASRPQDRQFILSSKKLLLSDSGFYLCAWSSTVGGAFFGQGTRLTVV.

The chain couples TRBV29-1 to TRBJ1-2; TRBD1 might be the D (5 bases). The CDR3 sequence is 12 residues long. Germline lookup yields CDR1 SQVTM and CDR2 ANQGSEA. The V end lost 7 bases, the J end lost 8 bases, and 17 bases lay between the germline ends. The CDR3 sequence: CSAMGEGGGYTF. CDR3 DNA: TGCAGCGCCATGGGGGAGGGCGGCGGCTACACCTTC.

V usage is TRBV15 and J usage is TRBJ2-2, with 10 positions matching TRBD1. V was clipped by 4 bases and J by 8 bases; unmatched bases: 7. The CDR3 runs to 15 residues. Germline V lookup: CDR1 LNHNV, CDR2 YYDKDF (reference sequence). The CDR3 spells CATSNRDRGFGELFF. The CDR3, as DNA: TGTGCCACCAGCAACCGGGACAGGGGATTTGGGGAGCTGTTTTTT.

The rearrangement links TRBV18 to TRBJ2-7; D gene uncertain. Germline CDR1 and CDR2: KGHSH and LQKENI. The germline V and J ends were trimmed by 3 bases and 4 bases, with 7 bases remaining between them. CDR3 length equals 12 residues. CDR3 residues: CASSPEVYEQYF. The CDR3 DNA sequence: TGTGCCAGCTCACCCGAGGTGTACGAGCAGTACTTC.

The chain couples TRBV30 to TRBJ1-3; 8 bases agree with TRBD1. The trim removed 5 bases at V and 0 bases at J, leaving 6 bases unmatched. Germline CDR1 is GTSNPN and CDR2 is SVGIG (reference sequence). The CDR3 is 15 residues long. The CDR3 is CAWDTTGVSGNTIYF. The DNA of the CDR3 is TGTGCCTGGGATACGACAGGGGTCTCTGGAAACACCATATATTTT.